This TCR beta chain came from a study of cytomegalovirus exposure and HLA in healthy donors. These donors were members of the 120-subject validation cohort, a group separate from the approximately 670-subject first cohort. Using immunoSEQ multiplex PCR, the repertoire was profiled, and TCRdb retains in-frame clones only, with some absent. The table shows 130,000 to 150,000 clones, with approximately 91% occurring only once. There are 15 residues in the CDR3. CDR1 is LGHNA and CDR2 is YNFKEQ in the germline V gene. With 0 bases removed from V and 1 base from J, the gap between germline ends came to 7 bases.

What was sequenced was PBMCs. The TCR sequence derives from a woman younger than 30 in good health and CMV-seropositive. The chain has TRBV4-2 and TRBJ1-5; D call uncertain. The CDR3 DNA reads as TGTGCCAGCAGCCAAGATTGGCTCAGCAATCAGCCCCAGCATTTT. Amino acid sequence: CASSQDWLSNQPQHF.